This T cell receptor beta chain was recovered during a study of lymphopenia after photon versus proton radiotherapy. Comment on this clone: Antigen: not known.

The V segment lost 6 bases and the J segment 7 bases; nucleotides outside the gene matches: 3. Germline-derived CDR1 and CDR2 are MNHEY and SMNVEV (reference sequence). The length of the CDR3 is 13 residues. Sequencing was performed with immunoSEQ multiplex PCR; in TCRdb, only in-frame clones are kept and a portion is missing. The sample has 15,000 to 20,000 clones; approximately 82% are singletons. Study observations and caveats: Post-nadir TCR diversity decline inversely tracked overall survival among those who died. Post-nadir diversity loss with photons came from oligoclonal expansion, particularly CD8+ Temra cells. Better survival with proton therapy was suggested as possible, not demonstrated. Relative stability marked proton patients; photon patients lost diversity and naive cells.

The chain carries TRBV27 and TRBJ1-4; the match to TRBD1 covers 9 bases. The clonotype comes from a man between 65 and 80 years old with pancreatic cancer. The sequenced sample was peripheral blood, obtained from a patient treated with proton-based radiotherapy. CDR3 sequence: CASRGQGVEKLFF. CDR3 bases: TGTGCCAGCAGGGGACAGGGAGTTGAAAAACTGTTTTTT.